A selection of T cell receptor beta chains follows, all from one sample in a study of cytomegalovirus exposure and HLA in healthy donors. Only in-frame clones appear in the TCRdb table, and some are missing; sequencing was by immunoSEQ multiplex PCR. The sample lists fewer than 200,000 clones; 60% to 80% were seen once. Input material: PBMCs. These receptors were obtained from a middle-aged man in good health and CMV-seropositive. CDR3s include the opening cysteine and the closing phenylalanine or tryptophan. A D gene is named only where the DNA matches it firmly. Rows give clone size only sometimes, using once, few, many, or a class for an expanded clone.

abundance: few
v_gene: TRBV19
j_gene: TRBJ2-7
d_gene: TRBD1
len: 14
CDR3nt: TGTGCCAGTAGTACGGAACAGGGGAATGGGGAGCAGTACTTC
CDR3aa: CASSTEQGNGEQYF

abundance: -
v_gene: TRBV19
j_gene: TRBJ2-7
d_gene: -
len: 16
CDR3nt: TGTGCCAGTAGTCCCCCCCTTGGGGCAGCCTACGACAAGCAGTACTTC
CDR3aa: CASSPPLGAAYDKQYF

abundance: many
v_gene: TRBV6-5
j_gene: TRBJ2-2
d_gene: -
len: 13
CDR3nt: TGTGCCAGCGGTCGGGGTTACACCGGGGAGCTGTTTTTT
CDR3aa: CASGRGYTGELFF

abundance: -
v_gene: TRBV5-4
j_gene: TRBJ1-1
d_gene: -
len: 13
CDR3nt: TGTGCCAGCAGCGTGGGGCCGGGGACTGAAGCTTTCTTT
CDR3aa: CASSVGPGTEAFF

abundance: once
v_gene: TRBV2
j_gene: TRBJ1-4
d_gene: -
len: 15
CDR3nt: TGTGCCAGCAGTGAAACGCCAGGATGGAATGAAAAACTGTTTTTT
CDR3aa: CASSETPGWNEKLFF

abundance: -
v_gene: TRBV29-1
j_gene: TRBJ2-2
d_gene: TRBD1
len: 14
CDR3nt: TGCAGCGTTGGGACAGGGGTGAACACCGGGGAGCTGTTTTTT
CDR3aa: CSVGTGVNTGELFF

abundance: -
v_gene: TRBV5-1
j_gene: TRBJ2-4
d_gene: TRBD2
len: 15
CDR3nt: TGCGCCAGCAGCCTGGGGGGGGGTGGCGGGACCATTCAGTACTTC
CDR3aa: CASSLGGGGGTIQYF

abundance: -
v_gene: TRBV28
j_gene: TRBJ2-1
d_gene: TRBD2
len: 14
CDR3nt: TGTGCCAGCAGTATGAGCGGGAGGAACAATGAGCAGTTCTTC
CDR3aa: CASSMSGRNNEQFF

abundance: -
v_gene: TRBV29-1
j_gene: TRBJ1-2
d_gene: -
len: 12
CDR3nt: TGCAGCGCCGATGAACTCTCCCAAGGCTACACCTTC
CDR3aa: CSADELSQGYTF

abundance: -
v_gene: TRBV28
j_gene: TRBJ2-2
d_gene: -
len: 14
CDR3nt: TGTGCCAGCAGGGCGGGGCCTCTGACCGGGGAGCTGTTTTTT
CDR3aa: CASRAGPLTGELFF

abundance: few
v_gene: TRBV5-1
j_gene: TRBJ1-1
d_gene: -
len: 14
CDR3nt: TGCGCCAGCAGCCGGGCGGGGGGGAACACTGAAGCTTTCTTT
CDR3aa: CASSRAGGNTEAFF

abundance: -
v_gene: TRBV12-5
j_gene: TRBJ1-6
d_gene: -
len: 18
CDR3nt: TGTGCTAGTGCCTTAGACAGGCTTCGCCCCGGCGGTAATTCACCCCTCCACTTT
CDR3aa: CASALDRLRPGGNSPLHF

abundance: -
v_gene: TRBV7-2
j_gene: TRBJ2-1
d_gene: TRBD2
len: 15
CDR3nt: TGTGCCAGCAGCTTTCGGCGGGAGAGGGGCAATGAGCAGTTCTTC
CDR3aa: CASSFRRERGNEQFF

abundance: -
v_gene: TRBV4-1
j_gene: TRBJ1-3
d_gene: -
len: 13
CDR3nt: TGCGCCAGCAGCCCTCTGAGTGGAAACACCATATATTTT
CDR3aa: CASSPLSGNTIYF

abundance: -
v_gene: TRBV14
j_gene: TRBJ2-1
d_gene: TRBD1
len: 16
CDR3nt: TGTGCCAGCAGCCTCGACAGGGCCCTCTCCTACAATGAGCAGTTCTTC
CDR3aa: CASSLDRALSYNEQFF

abundance: -
v_gene: TRBV5-1
j_gene: TRBJ2-7
d_gene: TRBD2
len: 15
CDR3nt: TGCGCCAGCAGCACGGGGTCTAGCGGGAGTGACGAGCAGTACTTC
CDR3aa: CASSTGSSGSDEQYF

abundance: -
v_gene: TRBV10-1
j_gene: TRBJ2-1
d_gene: -
len: 14
CDR3nt: TGCGCCAGCAGTGGGCCTACTATATACAATGAGCAGTTCTTC
CDR3aa: CASSGPTIYNEQFF

abundance: -
v_gene: TRBV6-1
j_gene: TRBJ2-1
d_gene: TRBD2
len: 14
CDR3nt: TGTGCCAGCACCCCGGGACTAGCCTACAATGAGCAGTTCTTC
CDR3aa: CASTPGLAYNEQFF

abundance: -
v_gene: TRBV5-1
j_gene: TRBJ1-5
d_gene: TRBD1
len: 14
CDR3nt: TGCGCCAGCAGCTTAGGGACAGCCAATCAGCCCCAGCATTTT
CDR3aa: CASSLGTANQPQHF

abundance: few
v_gene: TRBV9
j_gene: TRBJ2-2
d_gene: -
len: 17
CDR3nt: TGTGCCAGCAGTCCAGTGGGAGGCGGGCAGCTCACCGGGGAGCTGTTTTTT
CDR3aa: CASSPVGGGQLTGELFF

abundance: -
v_gene: TRBV29-1
j_gene: TRBJ2-1
d_gene: TRBD2
len: 21
CDR3nt: TGCAGCGTTGATAAATGGGGCCAGGGTCTAGCGGGAGAAGGGAAGTACAATGAGCAGTTCTTC
CDR3aa: CSVDKWGQGLAGEGKYNEQFF

abundance: once
v_gene: TRBV28
j_gene: TRBJ1-6
d_gene: -
len: 14
CDR3nt: TGTGCCAGCAGCACCTGGGCTGGTAATTCACCCCTCCACTTT
CDR3aa: CASSTWAGNSPLHF

abundance: -
v_gene: TRBV30
j_gene: TRBJ2-3
d_gene: -
len: 13
CDR3nt: TGTGCCTGGTGCAGGGGAGTAGTAGATACGCAGTATTTT
CDR3aa: CAWCRGVVDTQYF

abundance: -
v_gene: TRBV6-1
j_gene: TRBJ2-1
d_gene: -
len: 13
CDR3nt: TGTGCCAGCAGTGAACCGGTGGGCCATGAGCAGTTCTTC
CDR3aa: CASSEPVGHEQFF

abundance: -
v_gene: TRBV9
j_gene: TRBJ2-5
d_gene: TRBD1
len: 18
CDR3nt: TGTGCCAGCAGCGTAGGACAGGGGGCCGGCCAATTCCAAGAGACCCAGTACTTC
CDR3aa: CASSVGQGAGQFQETQYF

abundance: -
v_gene: TRBV10-1
j_gene: TRBJ2-3
d_gene: TRBD2
len: 16
CDR3nt: TGCGCCAGCAGTGAGGGTCTAGCGGAGAGCACAGATACGCAGTATTTT
CDR3aa: CASSEGLAESTDTQYF

abundance: -
v_gene: TRBV6-1
j_gene: TRBJ2-3
d_gene: TRBD2
len: 17
CDR3nt: TGTGCCAGCAGTGCCCTAGCGGGACCGGCAGGGACAGATACGCAGTATTTT
CDR3aa: CASSALAGPAGTDTQYF

abundance: -
v_gene: TRBV2
j_gene: TRBJ2-7
d_gene: TRBD1
len: 14
CDR3nt: TGTGCCAGCAGAGGGACAGGGGGCTTTTACGAGCAGTACTTC
CDR3aa: CASRGTGGFYEQYF

abundance: -
v_gene: TRBV4-1
j_gene: TRBJ1-5
d_gene: TRBD1
len: 16
CDR3nt: TGCGCCAGCAGCCCCGGCCGGGACAGGGGCTATCAGCCCCAGCATTTT
CDR3aa: CASSPGRDRGYQPQHF

abundance: -
v_gene: TRBV28
j_gene: TRBJ2-5
d_gene: TRBD2
len: 11
CDR3nt: TGTGCCAGTGGGGGGGAACAGACCCAGTACTTC
CDR3aa: CASGGEQTQYF

abundance: -
v_gene: TRBV5-1
j_gene: TRBJ2-7
d_gene: -
len: 14
CDR3nt: TGCGCCAGCAGCCGAAGCCAAGCACCGGGGGAGCAGTACTTC
CDR3aa: CASSRSQAPGEQYF

abundance: -
v_gene: TRBV4-1
j_gene: TRBJ1-6
d_gene: TRBD1
len: 16
CDR3nt: TGCGCCAGCAGCCAAGATAGGACAGGGGGGAATTCACCCCTCCACTTT
CDR3aa: CASSQDRTGGNSPLHF

abundance: -
v_gene: TRBV30
j_gene: TRBJ1-6
d_gene: -
len: 15
CDR3nt: TGTGCCTGGAGTGTTCCGGGGTCGTATAATTCACCCCTCCACTTT
CDR3aa: CAWSVPGSYNSPLHF

abundance: -
v_gene: TRBV7-3
j_gene: TRBJ2-5
d_gene: -
len: 13
CDR3nt: TGTGCCAGCAGCGGAGGCGCCCAAGAGACCCAGTACTTC
CDR3aa: CASSGGAQETQYF

abundance: once
v_gene: TRBV6-6
j_gene: TRBJ2-3
d_gene: TRBD1
len: 13
CDR3nt: TGTGCCAGCAGACAGGGGAGCACAGATACGCAGTATTTT
CDR3aa: CASRQGSTDTQYF

abundance: -
v_gene: TRBV2
j_gene: TRBJ2-5
d_gene: -
len: 14
CDR3nt: TGTGCCAGCAGTCCCCGGGACTACCAAGAGACCCAGTACTTC
CDR3aa: CASSPRDYQETQYF

abundance: -
v_gene: TRBV11-2
j_gene: TRBJ1-1
d_gene: -
len: 14
CDR3nt: TGTGCCAGCAGCTTAGTGTCAGGGAACACTGAAGCTTTCTTT
CDR3aa: CASSLVSGNTEAFF

abundance: -
v_gene: TRBV6-1
j_gene: TRBJ1-1
d_gene: TRBD1
len: 13
CDR3nt: TGTGCCAGCAGTGGGACAGGTCTGACTGAAGCTTTCTTT
CDR3aa: CASSGTGLTEAFF

abundance: -
v_gene: TRBV7-6
j_gene: TRBJ2-3
d_gene: -
len: 15
CDR3nt: TGTGCCAGCAGTCCCTTTGGGCGCGGCACAGATACGCAGTATTTT
CDR3aa: CASSPFGRGTDTQYF